This T cell receptor beta chain was recorded in a study of T cells in Graves' hyperthyroidism and ophthalmopathy. Findings and caveats of the study: Most thyroid clonotypes expanded above 0.001 were also detected in blood.

Amplified regions were TCR beta CDR3 sequences from RNA transcripts. In the first-round RT-PCR of the TCR CDR3, the HTBI primer set was used. One entry per CDR3 protein, called by TCRdb with MiXCR from the multiplex PCR reads. Among about 500,000 distinct CDR3 sequences, 15% to 20% were seen once, and the ten largest hold about 29%. This clonotype was counted many times. The target antigen is unknown. Among ophthalmopathy patients, the Clinical Activity Score reached at least 3, the NOSPECS grade reached at least 4, and duration remained under 3 months. PBMCs were collected from a roughly 10 ml volume of fresh peripheral blood. Sequencing was performed on blood. This TCR was sampled from a woman in her thirties with Graves' ophthalmopathy.

The CDR3 coding sequence is TGTGCCAGCTCTCGGGACTTTGAGAACACCGGGGAGCTGTTTTTT. It translates to CASSRDFENTGELFF. This chain connects TRBV12-3 or TRBV12-4 to TRBJ2-2; weak D call: TRBD2 (6 bases). With 8 bases removed from V and 1 base from J, the gap between germline ends came to 14 bases. This CDR3 is 15 amino acids long.